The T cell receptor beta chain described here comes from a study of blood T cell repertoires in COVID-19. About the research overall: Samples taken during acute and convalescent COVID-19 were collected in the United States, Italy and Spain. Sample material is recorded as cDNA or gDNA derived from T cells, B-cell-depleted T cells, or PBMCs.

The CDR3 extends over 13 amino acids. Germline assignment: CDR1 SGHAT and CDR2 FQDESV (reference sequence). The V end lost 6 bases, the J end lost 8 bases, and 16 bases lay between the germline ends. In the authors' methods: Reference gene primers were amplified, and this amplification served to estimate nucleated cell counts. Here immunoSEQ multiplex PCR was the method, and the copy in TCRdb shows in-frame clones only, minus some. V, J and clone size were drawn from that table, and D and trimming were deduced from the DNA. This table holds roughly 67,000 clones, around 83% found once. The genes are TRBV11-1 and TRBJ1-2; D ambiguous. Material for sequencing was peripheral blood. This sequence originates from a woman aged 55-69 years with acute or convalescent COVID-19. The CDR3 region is CASSNTAFGGYTF. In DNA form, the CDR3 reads TGTGCCAGCAGTAACACAGCTTTTGGCGGCTACACCTTC.